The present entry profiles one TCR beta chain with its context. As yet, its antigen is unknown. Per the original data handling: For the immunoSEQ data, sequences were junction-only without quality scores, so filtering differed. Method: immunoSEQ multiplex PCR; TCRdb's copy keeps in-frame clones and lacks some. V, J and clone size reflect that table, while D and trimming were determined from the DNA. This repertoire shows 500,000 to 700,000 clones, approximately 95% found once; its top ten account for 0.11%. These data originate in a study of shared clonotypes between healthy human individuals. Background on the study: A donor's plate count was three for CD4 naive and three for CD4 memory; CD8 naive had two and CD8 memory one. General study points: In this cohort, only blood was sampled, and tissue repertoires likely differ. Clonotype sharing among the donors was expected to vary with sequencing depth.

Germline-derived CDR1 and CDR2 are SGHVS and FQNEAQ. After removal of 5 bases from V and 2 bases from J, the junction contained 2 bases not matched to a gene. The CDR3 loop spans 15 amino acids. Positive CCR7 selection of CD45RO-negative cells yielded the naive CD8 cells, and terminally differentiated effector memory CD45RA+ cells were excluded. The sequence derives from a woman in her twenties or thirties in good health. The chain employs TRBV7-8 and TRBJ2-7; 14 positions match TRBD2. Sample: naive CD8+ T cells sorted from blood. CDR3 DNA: TGTGCCAGCAGCACGGGACTAGCGGGAGCCTACGAGCAGTACTTC. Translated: CASSTGLAGAYEQYF.